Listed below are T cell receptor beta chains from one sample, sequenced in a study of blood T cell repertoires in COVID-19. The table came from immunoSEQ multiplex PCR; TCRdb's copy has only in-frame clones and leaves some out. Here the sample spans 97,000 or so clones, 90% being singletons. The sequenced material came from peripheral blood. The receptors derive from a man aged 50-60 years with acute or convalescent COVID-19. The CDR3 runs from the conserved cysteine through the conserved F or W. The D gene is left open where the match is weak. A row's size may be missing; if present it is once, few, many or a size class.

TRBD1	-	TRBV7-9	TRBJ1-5	CASSLGTGGGDQPQHF	TGTGCCAGCAGCTTAGGGACAGGGGGCGGTGATCAGCCCCAGCATTTT
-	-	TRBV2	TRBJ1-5	CASSATQGPWGNQPQHF	TGTGCCAGCAGTGCCACACAGGGACCCTGGGGCAATCAGCCCCAGCATTTT
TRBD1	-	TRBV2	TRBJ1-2	CASLRRQGNYGYTF	TGTGCCAGCCTCCGGAGACAGGGTAACTATGGCTACACCTTC
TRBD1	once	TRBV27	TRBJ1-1	CASSRRGPRGTEAFF	TGTGCCAGCAGCCGCAGGGGGCCGCGGGGCACTGAAGCTTTCTTT
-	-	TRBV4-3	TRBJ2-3	CASSQERRTGWGGASTDTQYF	TGCGCCAGCAGCCAAGAAAGGAGGACAGGGTGGGGAGGGGCTAGCACAGATACGCAGTATTTT
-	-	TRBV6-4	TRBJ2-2	CASSEQEGTGELFF	TGTGCCAGCAGTGAACAGGAGGGTACCGGGGAGCTGTTTTTT
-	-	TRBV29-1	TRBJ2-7	CSVQSGHSKYEQYF	TGCAGCGTTCAGTCGGGACACTCTAAGTACGAGCAGTACTTC
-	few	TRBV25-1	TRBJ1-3	CASSESGRGVSGNTIYF	TGTGCCAGCAGTGAATCTGGCAGGGGTGTTTCTGGAAACACCATATATTTT
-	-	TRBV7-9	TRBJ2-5	CASSYTTGRKETQYF	TGTGCCAGCAGCTACACGACAGGCCGAAAAGAGACCCAGTACTTC
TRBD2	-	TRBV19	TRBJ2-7	CASSLAGGPRQYF	TGTGCCAGTTCTTTAGCGGGAGGGCCTAGGCAGTACTTC
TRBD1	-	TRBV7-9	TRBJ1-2	CASSLPHRDRGHYGYTF	TGTGCCAGCAGCTTACCCCACCGGGACAGGGGACACTATGGCTACACCTTC
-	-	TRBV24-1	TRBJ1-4	CATSGLGHFRSF	TGTGCCACCAGTGGTTTGGGACACTTTCGGTCTTTT
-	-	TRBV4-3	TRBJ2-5	CASSQSAASQETQYF	TGCGCCAGCAGCCAATCTGCGGCAAGTCAAGAGACCCAGTACTTC
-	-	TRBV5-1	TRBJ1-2	CASSLAEHYGYTF	TGCGCCAGCAGCTTGGCAGAACACTATGGCTACACCTTC
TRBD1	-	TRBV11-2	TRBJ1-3	CASSLGQGTGNTIYF	TGTGCCAGCAGCCTTGGACAGGGCACTGGAAACACCATATATTTT
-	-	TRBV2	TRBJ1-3	CASIRRPLTGERSGNTIYF	TGTGCCAGCATAAGGCGCCCCCTGACGGGGGAAAGATCTGGAAACACCATATATTTT
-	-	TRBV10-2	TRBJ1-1	CASSESMLRGAFF	TGCGCCAGCAGTGAGTCTATGCTCCGGGGAGCTTTCTTT
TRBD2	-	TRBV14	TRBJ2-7	CASRRSGRLSSYEQYF	TGTGCCAGCAGACGGAGCGGGAGGCTTTCCTCCTACGAGCAGTACTTC
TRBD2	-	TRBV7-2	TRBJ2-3	CASSRDYNSDTQYF	TGTGCCAGCAGCCGGGACTATAATTCTGATACGCAGTATTTT
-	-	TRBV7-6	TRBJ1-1	CASSANQGTEAFF	TGTGCCAGCAGCGCCAACCAGGGGACTGAAGCTTTCTTT
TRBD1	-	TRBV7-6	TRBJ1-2	CASSSGTDPYYGYTF	TGTGCCAGCAGCTCGGGGACAGACCCTTACTATGGCTACACCTTC
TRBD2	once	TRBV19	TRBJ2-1	CASSIKLAVFKEQFF	TGTGCCAGTAGTATAAAGCTAGCGGTCTTCAAGGAGCAGTTCTTC
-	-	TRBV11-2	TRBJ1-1	CASSLGTLTEAFF	TGTGCCAGCAGCTTAGGGACATTAACAGAAGCTTTCTTT
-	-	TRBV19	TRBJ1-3	CASNPTASGNTIYF	TGTGCCAGTAACCCTACAGCATCTGGAAACACCATATATTTT
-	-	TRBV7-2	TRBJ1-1	CASSLAAGNTEAFF	TGTGCCAGCAGCTTAGCAGCAGGGAACACTGAAGCTTTCTTT
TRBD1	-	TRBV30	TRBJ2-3	CAWSLTGAQEQYF	TGTGCCTGGAGTCTGACAGGGGCCCAAGAGCAGTATTTT
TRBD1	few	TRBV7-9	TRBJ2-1	CASTFGGTGVLGEQFF	TGTGCCAGCACCTTCGGCGGGACAGGGGTGTTGGGTGAGCAGTTCTTC
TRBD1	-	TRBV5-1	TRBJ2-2	CASSGDRGELFF	TGCGCCAGCAGCGGGGACAGGGGGGAGCTGTTTTTT
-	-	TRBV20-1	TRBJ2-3	CSAETTDTQYF	TGCAGTGCGGAGACCACAGATACGCAGTATTTT
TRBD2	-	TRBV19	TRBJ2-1	CASSIDPGLAGVGNEQFF	TGTGCCAGTAGTATAGATCCAGGGCTAGCGGGAGTGGGCAATGAGCAGTTCTTC
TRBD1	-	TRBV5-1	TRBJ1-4	CASSLGDREDNEKLFF	TGCGCCAGCAGCTTGGGGGACAGGGAGGATAATGAAAAACTGTTTTTT
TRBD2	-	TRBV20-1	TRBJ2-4	CSASSAGGRNIQYF	TGCAGTGCTAGTTCGGCGGGAGGGAGGAACATTCAGTACTTC
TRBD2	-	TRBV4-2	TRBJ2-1	CASSWSGSNEQFF	TGTGCCAGCAGCTGGAGCGGGAGCAATGAGCAGTTCTTC
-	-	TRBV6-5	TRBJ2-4	CASSSQPGAKNIQYF	TGTGCCAGCAGTTCCCAGCCAGGAGCCAAAAACATTCAGTACTTC
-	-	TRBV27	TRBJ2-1	CASSLGPNEQFF	TGTGCCAGCAGTTTAGGGCCGAATGAGCAGTTCTTC
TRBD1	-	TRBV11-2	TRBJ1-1	CASSLQLQGGTYEAFF	TGTGCCAGCAGCTTACAGCTACAGGGGGGGACCTATGAAGCTTTCTTT
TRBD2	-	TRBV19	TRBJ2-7	CASSVRLAGEQYF	TGTGCCAGTAGTGTCAGACTAGCGGGGGAGCAGTACTTC
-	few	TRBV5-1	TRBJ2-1	CASSLVADEQFF	TGCGCCAGCAGCTTAGTAGCGGATGAGCAGTTCTTC
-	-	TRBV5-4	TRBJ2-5	CASSPDLTGAGGTQYF	TGTGCCAGCAGCCCCGATTTAACAGGGGCCGGGGGGACCCAGTACTTC
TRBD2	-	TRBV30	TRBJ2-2	CAWSVVLAGNTGELFF	TGTGCCTGGAGTGTAGTCCTAGCGGGGAACACCGGGGAGCTGTTTTTT
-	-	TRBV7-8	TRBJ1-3	CASSPTWGGHSGNTIYF	TGTGCCAGCAGCCCCACCTGGGGAGGGCACTCCGGAAACACCATATATTTT
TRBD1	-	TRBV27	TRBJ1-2	CASSLGQDYGYTF	TGTGCCAGCAGTTTAGGACAGGACTATGGCTACACCTTC
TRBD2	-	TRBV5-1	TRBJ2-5	CASSLGLAGGETQYF	TGCGCCAGCAGCTTGGGTTTAGCGGGAGGCGAGACCCAGTACTTC
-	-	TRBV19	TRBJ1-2	CASSIREAYGYTF	TGTGCCAGTAGTATAAGGGAGGCCTATGGCTACACCTTC
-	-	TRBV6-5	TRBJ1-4	CASSYRGIANEKLFF	TGTGCCAGCAGTTATCGAGGGATAGCTAATGAAAAACTGTTTTTT
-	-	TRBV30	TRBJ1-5	CAWSRQANQPQHF	TGTGCCTGGAGTCGGCAGGCCAATCAGCCCCAGCATTTT
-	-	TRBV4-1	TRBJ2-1	CASSQDAGRSSYNEQFF	TGCGCCAGCAGCCAAGATGCGGGGCGGAGCTCCTACAATGAGCAGTTCTTC
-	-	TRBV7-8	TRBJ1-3	CASSLANGGDTIYF	TGTGCCAGCAGCTTAGCGAACGGCGGGGACACCATATATTTT
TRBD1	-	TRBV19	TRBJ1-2	CASSSPGQGPYGYTF	TGTGCCAGTAGTAGTCCGGGACAGGGCCCCTATGGCTACACCTTC
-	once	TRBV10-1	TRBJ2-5	CASSDREKSKETQYF	TGCGCCAGCAGTGACCGGGAGAAATCTAAAGAGACCCAGTACTTC
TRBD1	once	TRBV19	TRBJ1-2	CAVRGLNYGYTF	TGTGCCGTCAGGGGGTTAAACTATGGCTACACCTTC
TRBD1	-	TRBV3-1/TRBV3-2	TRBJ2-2	CASSQAIRGRLFF	TGTGCCAGCAGCCAAGCGATTAGGGGGCGGCTGTTTTTT
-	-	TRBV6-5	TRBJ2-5	CASSRSEGGAQYF	TGTGCCAGCAGTAGGTCGGAGGGCGGTGCCCAGTACTTC
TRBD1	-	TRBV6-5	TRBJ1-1	CASRSGTGETEAFF	TGTGCCAGCAGATCCGGGACAGGGGAGACTGAAGCTTTCTTT
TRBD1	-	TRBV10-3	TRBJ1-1	CAISASPGQGGTEAFF	TGTGCCATCAGTGCCTCTCCTGGACAGGGGGGCACTGAAGCTTTCTTT
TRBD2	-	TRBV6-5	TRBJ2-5	CASRRGSVFQETQYF	TGTGCCAGCAGGCGGGGGTCAGTCTTCCAAGAGACCCAGTACTTC
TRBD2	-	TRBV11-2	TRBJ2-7	CASSAGVYEQYF	TGTGCCAGCAGCGCGGGGGTCTACGAGCAGTACTTC
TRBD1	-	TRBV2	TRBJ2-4	CASSEPGTVKNIQYF	TGTGCCAGCAGTGAACCCGGGACAGTCAAAAACATTCAGTACTTC
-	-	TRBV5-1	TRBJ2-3	CASSFGDTQYF	TGCGCCAGCAGCTTCGGGGATACGCAGTATTTT